Here is one T cell receptor (beta chain) with its context. Its antigen is currently unknown. Primers used in a second PCR of roughly 7 to 12 cycles were a sample-barcoded 5' primer and a J-beta primer mix. TCRdb re-analysed the 5' RACE reads in MiXCR, keeping a single row per CDR3 protein. Of roughly 2 million distinct CDR3 sequences in the sample, less than 50% were seen once. This specimen comes from a study of blood T cells in healthy people across ages. Study observations and caveats: No conclusive comparison of naive versus antigen-experienced cells was possible with unsorted PBMCs. As age increased, TCR beta diversity per million T cells fell in a roughly linear fashion.

Per germline, CDR1 MNHEY and CDR2 SMNVEV (reference sequence). Trimming stripped 9 bases from V and 7 bases from J, with 18 bases between. The CDR3 consists of 14 residues. The chain combines TRBV27 with TRBJ2-2; possibly TRBD2 for D (6 bases). The sample comprised blood. The TCR comes from a woman in her thirties or forties in good health. CDR3 in amino acids: CASEKAGLGGELFF. CDR3 bases: TGTGCCAGTGAGAAGGCGGGGTTGGGCGGGGAGCTGTTTTTT.